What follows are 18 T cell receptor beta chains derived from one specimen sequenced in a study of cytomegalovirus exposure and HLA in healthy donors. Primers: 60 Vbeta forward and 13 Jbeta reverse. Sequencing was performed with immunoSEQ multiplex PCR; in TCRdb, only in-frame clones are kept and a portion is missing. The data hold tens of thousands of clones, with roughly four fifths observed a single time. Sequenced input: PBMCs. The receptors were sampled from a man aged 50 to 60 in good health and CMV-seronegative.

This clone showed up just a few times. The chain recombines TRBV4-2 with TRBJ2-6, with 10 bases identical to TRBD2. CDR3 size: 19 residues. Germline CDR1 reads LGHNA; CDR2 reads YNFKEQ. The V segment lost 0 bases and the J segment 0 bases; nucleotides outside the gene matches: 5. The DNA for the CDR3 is TGTGCCAGCAGCCAAGATCGGACTAGCGGTAGCTCTGGGGCCAACGTCCTGACTTTC. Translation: CASSQDRTSGSSGANVLTF.

The CDR3 sequence: CASSGDTRNYGYTF. CDR3 DNA sequence: TGTGCCAGCAGTGGGGACACAAGAAACTATGGCTACACCTTC. The J gene is TRBJ1-2, the V gene TRBV28; D perhaps matches TRBD1 (6 bases). CDR3 size: 14 residues. Trimming shortened V by 5 bases and J by 2 bases, and 12 bases separated the two germline ends. CDR1 is MDHEN and CDR2 is SYDVKM in the germline V gene.

The CDR3 DNA follows: TGTGCCATCAAGACAGGGGCCACAGATACGCAGTATTTT. Amino acids: CAIKTGATDTQYF. The chain couples TRBV10-3 to TRBJ2-3; 8 bases align to TRBD1. Unmatched junction bases numbered 2, after V lost 7 bases and J lost 2 bases. Germline CDR1 is ENHRY and CDR2 is SYGVKD. This CDR3 is built from 13 residues.

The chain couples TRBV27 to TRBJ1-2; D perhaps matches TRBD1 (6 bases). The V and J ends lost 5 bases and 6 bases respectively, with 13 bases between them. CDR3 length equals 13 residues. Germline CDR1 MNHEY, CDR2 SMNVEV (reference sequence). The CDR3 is CASSTGSGNGYTF. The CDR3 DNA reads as TGTGCCAGCAGTACAGGGTCCGGGAATGGCTACACCTTC.

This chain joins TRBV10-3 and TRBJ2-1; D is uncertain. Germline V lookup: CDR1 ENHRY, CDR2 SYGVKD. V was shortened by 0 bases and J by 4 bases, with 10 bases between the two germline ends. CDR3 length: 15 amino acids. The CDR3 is CAISESGGEYNEQFF. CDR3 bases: TGTGCCATCAGTGAGTCTGGCGGAGAATACAATGAGCAGTTCTTC.

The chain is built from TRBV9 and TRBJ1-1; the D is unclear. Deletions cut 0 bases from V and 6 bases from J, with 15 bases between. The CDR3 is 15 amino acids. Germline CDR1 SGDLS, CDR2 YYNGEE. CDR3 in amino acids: CASSVGPKAVPEAFF. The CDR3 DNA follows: TGTGCCAGCAGCGTAGGCCCCAAAGCGGTCCCTGAAGCTTTCTTT.

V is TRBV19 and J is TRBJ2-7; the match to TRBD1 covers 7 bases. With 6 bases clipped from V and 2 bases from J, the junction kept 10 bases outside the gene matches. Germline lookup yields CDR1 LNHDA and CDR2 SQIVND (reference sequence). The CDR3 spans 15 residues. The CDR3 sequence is CASSPRQGLAYEQYF. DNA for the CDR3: TGTGCCAGTAGCCCACGACAGGGATTAGCCTACGAGCAGTACTTC.

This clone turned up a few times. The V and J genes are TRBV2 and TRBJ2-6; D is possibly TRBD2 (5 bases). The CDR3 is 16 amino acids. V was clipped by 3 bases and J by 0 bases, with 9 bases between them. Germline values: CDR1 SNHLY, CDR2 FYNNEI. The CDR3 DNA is TGTGCCAGCAGTGAGGGAGCCGACTCTGGGGCCAACGTCCTGACTTTC. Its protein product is CASSEGADSGANVLTF.

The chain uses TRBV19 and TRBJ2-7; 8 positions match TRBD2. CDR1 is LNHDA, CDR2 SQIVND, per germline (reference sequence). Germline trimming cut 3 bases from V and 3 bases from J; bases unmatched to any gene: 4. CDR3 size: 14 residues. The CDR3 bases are TGTGCCAGTAGTATTACGGGGGGGTACTACGAGCAGTACTTC. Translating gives CASSITGGYYEQYF.

The DNA of the CDR3 is TGTGCCAGCAGCTTACTAACAGGGGGCGAAGAGACCCAGTACTTC. It specifies CASSLLTGGEETQYF. The rearrangement uses TRBV7-9 and TRBJ2-5; 9 bases line up with TRBD1. J was trimmed by 3 bases and V by 2 bases; bases with no gene match: 4. CDR3 size: 15 residues. CDR1 and CDR2 from the germline V gene are SEHNR and FQNEAQ (reference sequence). The whole variable domain, filled in from reference TRBV7-9 and TRBJ2-5, reads DTGVSQNPRHKITKRGQNVTFRCDPISEHNRLYWYRQTLGQGPEFLTYFQNEAQLEKSRLLSDRFSAERPKGSFSTLEIQRTEQGDSAMYLCASSLLTGGEETQYFGPGTRLLVL.

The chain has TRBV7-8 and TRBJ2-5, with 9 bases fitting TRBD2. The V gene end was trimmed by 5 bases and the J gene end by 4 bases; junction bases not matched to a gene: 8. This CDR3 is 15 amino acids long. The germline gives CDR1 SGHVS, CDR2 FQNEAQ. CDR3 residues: CASSPTGLASETQYF. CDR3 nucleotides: TGTGCCAGCAGCCCTACGGGACTAGCTTCAGAGACCCAGTACTTC.

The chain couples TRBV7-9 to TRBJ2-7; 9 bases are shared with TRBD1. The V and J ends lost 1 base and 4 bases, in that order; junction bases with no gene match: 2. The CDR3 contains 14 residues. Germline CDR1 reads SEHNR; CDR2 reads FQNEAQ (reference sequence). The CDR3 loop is CASSLGGQGYEQYF. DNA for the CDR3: TGTGCCAGCAGCTTAGGGGGACAGGGTTACGAGCAGTACTTC.

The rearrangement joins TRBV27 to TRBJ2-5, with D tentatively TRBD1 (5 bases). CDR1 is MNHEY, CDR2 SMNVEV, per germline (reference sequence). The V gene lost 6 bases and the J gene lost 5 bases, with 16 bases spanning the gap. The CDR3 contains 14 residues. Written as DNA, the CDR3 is TGTGCCAGCAGCCCCCGGACATGGGTGGAGACCCAGTACTTC. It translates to CASSPRTWVETQYF.

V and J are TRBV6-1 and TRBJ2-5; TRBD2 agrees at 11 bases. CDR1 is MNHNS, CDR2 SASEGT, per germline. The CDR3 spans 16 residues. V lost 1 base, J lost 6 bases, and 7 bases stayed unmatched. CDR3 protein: CASSEGGSGRAKTQYF. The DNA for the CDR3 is TGTGCCAGCAGTGAAGGCGGTAGCGGGAGGGCCAAGACCCAGTACTTC.

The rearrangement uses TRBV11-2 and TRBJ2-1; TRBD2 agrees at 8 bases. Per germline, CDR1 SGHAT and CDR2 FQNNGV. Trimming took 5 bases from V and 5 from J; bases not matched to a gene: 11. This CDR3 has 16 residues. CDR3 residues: CASSRRAGELNNEQFF. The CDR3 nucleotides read TGTGCCAGCAGCCGACGAGCGGGAGAGCTAAACAATGAGCAGTTCTTC.

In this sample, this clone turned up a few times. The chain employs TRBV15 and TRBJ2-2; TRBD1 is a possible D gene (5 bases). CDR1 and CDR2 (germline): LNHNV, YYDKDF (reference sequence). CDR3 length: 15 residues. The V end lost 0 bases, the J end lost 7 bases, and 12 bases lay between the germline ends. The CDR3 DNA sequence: TGTGCCACCAGCAGAGAATCAAGGGGTGGCGGGGAGCTGTTTTTT. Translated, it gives CATSRESRGGGELFF.

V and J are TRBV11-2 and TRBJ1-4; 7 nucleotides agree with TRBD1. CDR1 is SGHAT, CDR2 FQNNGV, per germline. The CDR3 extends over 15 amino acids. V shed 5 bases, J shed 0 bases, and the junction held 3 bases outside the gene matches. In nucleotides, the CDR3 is TGTGCCAGCAGCGCGGGACAGACAACTAATGAAAAACTGTTTTTT. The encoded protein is CASSAGQTTNEKLFF.

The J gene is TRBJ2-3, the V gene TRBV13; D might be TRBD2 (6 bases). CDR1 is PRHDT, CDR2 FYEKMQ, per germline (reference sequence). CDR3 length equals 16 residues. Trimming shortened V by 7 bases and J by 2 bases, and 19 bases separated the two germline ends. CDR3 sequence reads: CASTWKHPGDTDTQYF. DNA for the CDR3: TGTGCCAGCACCTGGAAGCACCCGGGAGACACAGATACGCAGTATTTT.